In this sample, the clone carrying this T cell receptor beta chain turned up a few times. These data originate in a study of monozygotic twins with cystic fibrosis. This CDR3 region has 13 residues. With 2 bases clipped from V and 4 bases from J, the junction kept 4 bases outside the gene matches. Germline V lookup: CDR1 GTSNPN, CDR2 SVGIG (reference sequence). Data came from immunoSEQ multiplex PCR; TCRdb stores just in-frame clones and leaves some out. This table holds around 34,000 clones, around 90% found once. The sample consisted of blood. The gene calls are TRBV30 and TRBJ1-2; TRBD1 aligns across 7 bases. This receptor was obtained from a girl aged 2 to 9 with cystic fibrosis. The CDR3 coding sequence is TGTGCCTGGAGTCTACAGGGGTCCTATGGCTACACCTTC. It specifies CAWSLQGSYGYTF.